In its sample, the clone carrying this TCR beta chain was seen many times. What it binds is not known. This sample was included in a study of neurological immune-mediated disorders. Study-wide points: Phylogenetic grouping assigned the repertoires of 18 of 34 multiple sclerosis patients to a single related-CDR3 cluster, representing a possible signature. None of the CDR3 amino acid sequences in expanded clones turned up in more than one subject, which points to private repertoires in all groups.

TCRdb itself ran the 5' RACE reads through MiXCR, one entry per CDR3 protein. The sample records tens of thousands of distinct CDR3 sequences, about 5.2% being singletons. Unsorted libraries were generated from 2 million PBMCs. These cells had been stored in RNAlater at -80 C. Germline lookup yields CDR1 DFQATT and CDR2 SNEGSKA (reference sequence). The CDR3 is 14 residues long. V lost 2 bases, J lost 11 bases, and 13 bases stayed unmatched. This receptor was obtained from a human donor with multiple sclerosis. The donor label of this sample is uncertain. The gene calls are TRBV20-1 and TRBJ1-1; 8 nucleotides line up with TRBD1. The specimen was PBMCs. CDR3 amino acids: CSARSGTGPKGAFF. CDR3 sequence (DNA): TGCAGTGCTAGATCGGGGACAGGACCTAAGGGGGCTTTCTTT.